Each of the 10 T cell receptor beta chains below was sequenced from the same sample in a study of metastatic and nonmetastatic thyroid tumors. TCRdb re-clonotyped the PCR reads through MiXCR. The data hold approximately 15,000 clones, with roughly 21% observed a single time. Treatment of any kind had been given to no patient before thyroid surgery. Sequenced material: adjacent normal tissue. These receptors all come from a female donor with papillary thyroid cancer or a benign thyroid nodule (not recorded which). Some clones in this sample may be carry-over from other donors' samples.

By share, this clone ranks as medium-sized. This chain links TRBV6-2 or TRBV6-3 with TRBJ1-2; D unresolved. The CDR3 consists of 15 residues. In germline, CDR1 is MNHEY, CDR2 SVGEGT. Deletions cut 9 bases from V and 0 bases from J, with 17 bases between. CDR3 region: CASRVLAMSNYGYTF. CDR3 coding DNA: TGTGCCAGTAGGGTCCTGGCGATGTCTAACTATGGCTACACCTTC.

In its sample, this clone ranks as medium-sized (0.01 to 0.1%). This rearrangement joins TRBV28 to TRBJ2-1; 11 bases are shared with TRBD2. Trimming at V came to 5 bases and at J to 7 bases, leaving 16 bases not matched to a gene. The CDR3 is made up of 18 amino acids. Germline V gene sequence: CDR1 MDHEN, CDR2 SYDVKM. DNA of the CDR3: TGTGCCAGCAGTGAAAAAGGACTAGCGGGTGGGCCCGGGAATGAGCAGTTCTTC. It encodes CASSEKGLAGGPGNEQFF.

Relative to its sample, this clone is medium-sized. This rearrangement joins TRBV6-1 to TRBJ1-3; the D gene is possibly TRBD1 (5 bases). Germline CDR1 is MNHNS and CDR2 is SASEGT. The CDR3 has 17 amino acids. V dropped 5 bases and J dropped 0 bases, with 17 bases sitting between them. The CDR3 sequence: CASSPSGATLSGNTIYF. CDR3 sequence (DNA): TGTGCCAGCAGTCCCTCTGGGGCTACTCTCTCTGGAAACACCATATATTTT.

The chain carries TRBV15 and TRBJ2-1; D unresolved. V was trimmed by 4 bases and J by 9 bases, leaving 13 bases between them. The CDR3 is 13 residues long. Per germline, CDR1 LNHNV and CDR2 YYDKDF (reference sequence). This CDR3 reads CATSKDGDAEQFF. The CDR3 region has the DNA TGTGCCACCAGCAAAGATGGCGACGCTGAGCAGTTCTTC.

V and J are TRBV20-1 and TRBJ2-7; 8 positions match TRBD1. Germline trimming cut 2 bases from V and 3 bases from J; bases unmatched to any gene: 12. This CDR3 is 16 amino acids long. The germline V gene has CDR1 DFQATT and CDR2 SNEGSKA (reference sequence). The CDR3 sequence is CSARQKDRVAHYEQYF. The CDR3 region has the DNA TGCAGTGCTAGACAGAAGGACAGGGTGGCCCACTACGAGCAGTACTTC.

There are many counts of this clone. The chain uses TRBV7-3 and TRBJ2-2, with unresolved D. The germline V and J ends were trimmed by 1 base and 4 bases, with 10 bases remaining between them. The germline gives CDR1 SGHTA, CDR2 FQGTGA. The CDR3 is 15 residues long. CDR3: CASSLISAGTGELFF. As DNA, the CDR3 is TGTGCCAGCAGCTTAATTAGTGCTGGCACCGGGGAGCTGTTTTTT.

This clone was recorded at least ten times. At the DNA level, this CDR3 is encoded by other sequences in the same sample as well. The V gene is TRBV7-6, the J gene TRBJ2-5; 11 bases fit TRBD2. This CDR3 comprises 15 residues. Germline lookup yields CDR1 SGHVS and CDR2 FNYEAQ. The V gene end was trimmed by 1 base and the J gene end by 7 bases; junction bases not matched to a gene: 5. The CDR3 spells CASSLDLAGGGTQYF. For the CDR3, the DNA is TGTGCCAGCAGCTTAGACCTAGCGGGAGGAGGGACCCAGTACTTC. The variable domain in full, completed from reference TRBV7-6 and TRBJ2-5, reads GAGVSQSPRYKVTKRGQDVALRCDPISGHVSLYWYRQALGQGPEFLTYFNYEAQQDKSGLPNDRFSAERPEGSISTLTIQRTEQRDSAMYRCASSLDLAGGGTQYFGPGTRLLVL.

This clone was recorded many times. The chain links TRBV20-1 to TRBJ2-7; 8 bases line up with TRBD2. This CDR3 has 16 residues. Germline values: CDR1 DFQATT, CDR2 SNEGSKA (reference sequence). V lost 4 bases, J lost 2 bases, and 13 bases stayed unmatched. The CDR3, as DNA: TGCAGTGCTAAAGGTAGTGGGAGCGGGGGACCCTACGAGCAGTACTTC. Its translation: CSAKGSGSGGPYEQYF.

Regarding this clone: One junction end does not reproduce the germline sequence, and a read error may be involved. The genes are TRBV10-1 and TRBJ2-1; 8 positions agree with TRBD1. The CDR3 totals 16 residues. Germline loops: CDR1 WNHNN, CDR2 SYGVQD (reference sequence). The CDR3 sequence is CTSSEAGTGGWNEQFF. As DNA, the CDR3 is TGCACCAGCAGTGAGGCCGGTACAGGGGGTTGGAATGAGCAGTTCTTC.

This clone was counted many times. The chain recombines TRBV7-3 with TRBJ2-7; perhaps D is TRBD1 or TRBD2 (5 bases each). This CDR3 region has 15 residues. Germline CDR1 reads SGHTA; CDR2 reads FQGTGA. V was trimmed by 2 bases and J by 3 bases, leaving 14 bases between them. Written as DNA, the CDR3 is TGTGCCAGCAGCTTAGGGCCGGGGCTAGGCTACGAGCAGTACTTC. This gives the protein CASSLGPGLGYEQYF.